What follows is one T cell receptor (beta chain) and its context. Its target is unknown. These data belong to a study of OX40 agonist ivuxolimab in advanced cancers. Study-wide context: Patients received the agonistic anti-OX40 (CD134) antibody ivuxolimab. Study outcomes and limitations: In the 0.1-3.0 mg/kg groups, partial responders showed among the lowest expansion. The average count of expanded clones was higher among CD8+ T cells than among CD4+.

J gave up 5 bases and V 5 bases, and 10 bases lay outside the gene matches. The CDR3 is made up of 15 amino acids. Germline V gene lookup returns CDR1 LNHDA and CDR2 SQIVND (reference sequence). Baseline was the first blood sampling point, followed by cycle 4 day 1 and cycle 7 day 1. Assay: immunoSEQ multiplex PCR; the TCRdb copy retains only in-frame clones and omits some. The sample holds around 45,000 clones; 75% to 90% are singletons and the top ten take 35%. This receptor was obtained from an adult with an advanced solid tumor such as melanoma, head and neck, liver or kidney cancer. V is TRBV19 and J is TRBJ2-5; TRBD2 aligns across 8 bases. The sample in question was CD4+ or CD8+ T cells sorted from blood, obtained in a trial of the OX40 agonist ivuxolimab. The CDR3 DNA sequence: TGTGCCAGTAGTCCCACCGGGACTAGACTCGAGACCCAGTACTTC. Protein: CASSPTGTRLETQYF. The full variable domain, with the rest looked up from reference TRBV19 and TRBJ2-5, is DGGITQSPKYLFRKEGQNVTLSCEQNLNHDAMYWYRQDPGQGLRLIYYSQIVNDFQKGDIAEGYSVSREKKESFPLTVTSAQKNPTAFYLCASSPTGTRLETQYFGPGTRLLVL.